A selection of T cell receptor beta chains follows, all from one sample in a study of cytomegalovirus exposure and HLA in healthy donors. The data were produced by immunoSEQ multiplex PCR, yet TCRdb's version contains in-frame clones alone and is incomplete. This sample has about 210,000 clones, with 82% found just once. Material for sequencing was PBMCs. Receptor source: a man aged 40-49 years in good health and CMV-seropositive. The CDR3 runs from the conserved cysteine through the conserved F or W. A D gene is named only where the DNA matches it firmly. Size tells how often a clone was seen (once, few, many) or the class of an expanded clone, and some rows leave it out.

V gene	clone size	D gene	J gene	CDR3 DNA	CDR3 protein
TRBV7-3	-	TRBD1	TRBJ2-2	TGTGCCAGCAGCTTAACTAGGACAGGGGACACCGGGGAGCTGTTTTTT	CASSLTRTGDTGELFF
TRBV9	once	-	TRBJ2-1	TGTGCCAGCAGCGCACAATCTACAGGGAGCACTGAGCAGTTCTTC	CASSAQSTGSTEQFF
TRBV19	few	-	TRBJ2-3	TGTGCCAGTAGTATAAGACTGGCAGATACGCAGTATTTT	CASSIRLADTQYF
TRBV29-1	-	-	TRBJ1-2	TGCAGCGTTGAGGGGGGGGCGCGGGGCTACACCTTC	CSVEGGARGYTF
TRBV14	-	-	TRBJ1-1	TGTGCCAGCAGCCAAGATTTCGCGGTCCCTGAAGCTTTCTTT	CASSQDFAVPEAFF
TRBV29-1	-	-	TRBJ2-7	TGCAGCGTTGAATCGGCGGCTCGAGAGCAGTACTTC	CSVESAAREQYF
TRBV19	few	-	TRBJ1-1	TGTGCCAGTAGGACAGTAAACACTGAAGCTTTCTTT	CASRTVNTEAFF
TRBV19	-	-	TRBJ1-1	TGTGCCAGTAGTTCAGGGGACACTGAAGCTTTCTTT	CASSSGDTEAFF
TRBV7-8	once	-	TRBJ1-1	TGTGCCAGCAGCGTTGATGGGGCAACTGAAGCTTTCTTT	CASSVDGATEAFF
TRBV4-1	-	TRBD2	TRBJ2-1	TGCGCCAGCAGCCATGTCCTAGCGGACTCCTACAATGAGCAGTTCTTC	CASSHVLADSYNEQFF
TRBV2	-	-	TRBJ2-1	TGTGCCAGCAGTGTTGAGGTTGAGCAGTTCTTC	CASSVEVEQFF
TRBV19	-	TRBD2	TRBJ2-2	TGTGCCAGTAGCTCTCAAGGCCGGGGGGACACCGGGGAGCTGTTTTTT	CASSSQGRGDTGELFF
TRBV9	-	TRBD1	TRBJ1-2	TGTGCCAGCAGCGTAGGGACAGGGGGCCACCGGAAGGCTACCTTC	CASSVGTGGHRKATF
TRBV7-2	-	-	TRBJ2-7	TGTGCCAGCAGCCAGAGACTTTTTCCCTACGAGCAGTACTTC	CASSQRLFPYEQYF
TRBV7-2	once	-	TRBJ2-1	TGTGCCAGCAGCCATAGGTCAGGGTCCTACAATGAGCAGTTCTTC	CASSHRSGSYNEQFF
TRBV9	once	-	TRBJ1-2	-	CASSVGTGNYGYPF
TRBV30	few	-	TRBJ2-1	TGTGCCTGGAGTGTACGTCGAGGGGGTGAGCAGTTCTTC	CAWSVRRGGEQFF
TRBV29-1	-	-	TRBJ2-3	TGCAGCGTTTCGGACTACCAGAGCACAGATACGCAGTATTTT	CSVSDYQSTDTQYF
TRBV11-2	once	-	TRBJ2-3	TGTGCCAGCAGCTTAGTCCCTAGCGTTATCACAGATACGCAGTATTTT	CASSLVPSVITDTQYF
TRBV6-5	few	-	TRBJ1-1	TGTGCCAGCAGTTACTCATCAGGGAGGAGATCTGAAGCTTTCTTT	CASSYSSGRRSEAFF
TRBV6-4	-	TRBD2	TRBJ2-1	TGTGCCAGCAGTGAGAGCGGGAACTACAATGAGCAGTTCTTC	CASSESGNYNEQFF
TRBV7-9	-	-	TRBJ2-1	TGTGCCAGCAGCTCGCCCCCCACTACCTACAATGAGCAGTTCTTC	CASSSPPTTYNEQFF